This T cell receptor (beta chain) was found in a study of T cells expressing NK-cell markers. On the study more broadly: TCR beta repertoires came from sorted CD3+CD56+NKG2C+, CD3+CD56+NKG2C- and CD3+CD56-NKG2C+ T cells.

CDR1 and CDR2 from the germline V gene are SNHLY and FYNNEI. This CDR3 contains 15 residues. Synthesis of TCR beta cDNA relied on 5'RACE template switching carrying UMIs. TCRdb processed the 5' RACE reads again and assigns one entry to each CDR3 protein, with no DNA. This sample's table reports around 180,000 distinct CDR3 sequences. The genes are TRBV2 and TRBJ2-1; TCRdb names TRBD1, which stays unverified in the absence of DNA. The sequence derives from a man aged 18-75 years in good health. Sequenced: blood T cells: a sorted CD56 or NKG2C T cell subset, CD4+ or CD8+ T cells, or bulk PBMC T cells (not recorded which). The CDR3 spells CASLLGHHSYNEQFF.